The 10 T cell receptor beta chains listed next were all sequenced from one sample in a study of T-cell reconstitution after alpha-beta-depleted transplantation in children. It was with unique molecular identifiers that the TCRbeta library was prepared. TCRdb itself ran the PCR reads through MiXCR, one entry per CDR3 protein. The sample holds under 450,000 distinct CDR3 sequences; 13% are singletons and the top ten take approximately 4.2%. The source was PBMCs, collected from the stem cell graft. Receptors were obtained from a human donor who donated a stem cell graft to a child with Fanconi anemia.

This clonotype was seen a few times. The chain links TRBV18 to TRBJ2-5; D not certain. The CDR3 consists of 13 residues. CDR1 is KGHSH and CDR2 is LQKENI in the germline V gene. Trimming took off 6 bases at V and 5 bases at J, with 13 bases between the two ends. CDR3 amino acids: CASSPSSRETQYF. The DNA of the CDR3 is TGTGCCAGCTCCCCGTCGTCGAGGGAGACCCAGTACTTC.

The CDR3: CSVDRRVGTEAFF. The CDR3 DNA reads TGCAGCGTTGACCGCAGGGTGGGAACTGAAGCTTTCTTT. This rearrangement joins TRBV29-1 to TRBJ1-1; possibly TRBD1 for D (5 bases). CDR3 length: 13 amino acids. The germline V gene has CDR1 SQVTM and CDR2 ANQGSEA. The V and J ends lost 3 bases and 5 bases respectively, with 13 bases between them. Full variable domain (missing parts from reference TRBV29-1 and TRBJ1-1): SAVISQKPSRDICQRGTSLTIQCQVDSQVTMMFWYRQQPGQSLTLIATANQGSEATYESGFVIDKFPISRPNLTFSTLTVSNMSPEDSSIYLCSVDRRVGTEAFFGQGTRLTVV.

This clonotype occurred a few times. CDR3 sequence: CASSRTGRLGGELFF. Written as DNA, the CDR3 is TGTGCCAGCAGTCGGACAGGGCGTCTCGGCGGGGAGCTGTTTTTT. This chain links TRBV28 with TRBJ2-2, with 8 bases lining up with TRBD1. After removal of 5 bases from V and 7 bases from J, the junction contained 9 bases not matched to a gene. There are 15 residues in the CDR3. The V gene's germline CDR1 is MDHEN and CDR2 SYDVKM.

This clonotype was counted only a few times. V gene TRBV3-1 combines with J gene TRBJ2-5, with D possibly being TRBD2 (6 bases). V was clipped by 4 bases and J by 4 bases, with 13 bases between them. CDR1 is LGHDT, CDR2 YNNKEL, per germline (reference sequence). The CDR3 is 14 residues long. CDR3 DNA sequence: TGTGCCAGCAGCCTGCTTGCGGAGGGAGAGACCCAGTACTTC. Encoded protein: CASSLLAEGETQYF.

This clonotype has only a few counts. The gene calls are TRBV6-6 and TRBJ2-1; D is unresolved. This CDR3 contains 13 residues. The V end lost 7 bases, the J end lost 13 bases, and 20 bases lay between the germline ends. Germline CDR1 and CDR2: MNHNY and SVGAGI (reference sequence). The CDR3 DNA reads as TGTGCCAGCAACCACTTCCGCTGTCAAGTCCAGTTCTTC. Protein sequence: CASNHFRCQVQFF.

This clonotype was picked up one time. This chain connects TRBV20-1 to TRBJ2-1, with a possible D match to TRBD1 (5 bases). Between the trimmed V and J ends, which lost 1 base and 0 bases, there was a span of 7 bases. The germline gives CDR1 DFQATT, CDR2 SNEGSKA (reference sequence). The CDR3 is 14 residues long. CDR3 nucleotide sequence: TGCAGTGCTAGAGCAGGGAACTCCTACAATGAGCAGTTCTTC. The encoded protein is CSARAGNSYNEQFF.

This clonotype was counted only a few times. V gene TRBV7-6 combines with J gene TRBJ2-5; D remains ambiguous. This CDR3 is built from 14 residues. V was trimmed by 2 bases and J by 2 bases, leaving 9 bases between them. From germline, CDR1 is SGHVS and CDR2 FNYEAQ. The CDR3 region has the DNA TGTGCCAGCAGCTTAAATTTGGCTCAAGAGACCCAGTACTTC. This codes for CASSLNLAQETQYF. The full variable domain, rest sourced from reference TRBV7-6 and TRBJ2-5, is GAGVSQSPRYKVTKRGQDVALRCDPISGHVSLYWYRQALGQGPEFLTYFNYEAQQDKSGLPNDRFSAERPEGSISTLTIQRTEQRDSAMYRCASSLNLAQETQYFGPGTRLLVL.

This clonotype was counted ten times or more. The chain carries TRBV27 and TRBJ1-1; TRBD1 matches 8 bases. Germline V gene lookup returns CDR1 MNHEY and CDR2 SMNVEV (reference sequence). The CDR3 is 16 amino acids. After removal of 5 bases from V and 2 bases from J, the junction contained 10 bases not matched to a gene. This CDR3 is CASSRLTGAFNTEAFF. The CDR3 bases are TGTGCCAGCAGTCGACTGACAGGGGCCTTTAACACTGAAGCTTTCTTT.

This clonotype has only a few counts. The chain uses TRBV7-2 and TRBJ1-4; no firm D call. The V end was cut by 5 bases, the J end by 5 bases, with 12 bases between. The CDR3 extends over 14 amino acids. Germline CDR1 reads SGHTA; CDR2 reads FQGNSA. The CDR3 spells CASSPWTGNEKLFF. The CDR3 DNA sequence: TGTGCCAGCAGCCCATGGACGGGAAATGAAAAACTGTTTTTT.

This clonotype has just a few counts. The chain uses TRBV5-1 and TRBJ1-2; D call uncertain. The V and J ends lost 4 bases and 8 bases respectively, with 21 bases between them. Per germline, CDR1 SGHRS and CDR2 YFSETQ. The CDR3 runs to 15 residues. The CDR3 is CASSPGDTGWEGYTF. CDR3 sequence (DNA): TGCGCCAGCAGCCCTGGAGACACGGGGTGGGAAGGCTACACCTTC.